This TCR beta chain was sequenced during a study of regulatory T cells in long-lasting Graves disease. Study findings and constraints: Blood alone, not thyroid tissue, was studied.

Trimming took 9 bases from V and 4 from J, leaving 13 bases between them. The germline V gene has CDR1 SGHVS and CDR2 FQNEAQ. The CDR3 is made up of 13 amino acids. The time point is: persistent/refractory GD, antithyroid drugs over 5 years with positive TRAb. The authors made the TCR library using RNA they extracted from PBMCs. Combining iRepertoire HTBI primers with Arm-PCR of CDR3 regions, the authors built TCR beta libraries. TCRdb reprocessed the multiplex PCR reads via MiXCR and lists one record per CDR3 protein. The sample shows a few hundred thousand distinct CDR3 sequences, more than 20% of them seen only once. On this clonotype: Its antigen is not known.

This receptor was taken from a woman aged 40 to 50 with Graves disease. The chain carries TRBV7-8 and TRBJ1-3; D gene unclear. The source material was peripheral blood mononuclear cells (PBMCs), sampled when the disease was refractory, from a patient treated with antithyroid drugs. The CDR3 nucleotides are TGTGCCAGTATAAGTCCCCTCGGAAACACCATATATTTT. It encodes CASISPLGNTIYF. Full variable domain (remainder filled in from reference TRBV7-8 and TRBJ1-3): GAGVSQSPRYKVAKRGQDVALRCDPISGHVSLFWYQQALGQGPEFLTYFQNEAQLDKSGLPSDRFFAERPEGSVSTLKIQRTQQEDSAVYLCASISPLGNTIYFGEGSWLTVV.